This is a list of T cell receptor beta chains from one sample in a study of blood T cells in healthy people across ages. Each CDR3 protein gets one entry after TCRdb re-called the 5' RACE reads with MiXCR. Altogether 700,000 to 800,000 distinct CDR3 sequences are present, about 40% being singletons, with the ten largest covering 20% to 25%. What was sequenced was blood. The receptors were gathered from a woman aged 55-70 years in good health. Each CDR3 is given with its conserved first and last residue. The order of the fields is J gene, clone size, V gene, CDR3 protein. The size entry is marked missing in some rows and otherwise reads once, few, many or a size class.

j_gene: TRBJ2-5
abundance: many
v_gene: TRBV29-1
CDR3aa: CSVKLSGSGKETQYF

j_gene: TRBJ1-2
abundance: -
v_gene: TRBV27
CDR3aa: CASSLSRGERYGYTF

j_gene: TRBJ2-1
abundance: many
v_gene: TRBV7-2
CDR3aa: CASSLVAGAYNEQFF

j_gene: TRBJ2-2
abundance: few
v_gene: TRBV20-1
CDR3aa: CSATPGQGVAGELFF

j_gene: TRBJ2-1
abundance: -
v_gene: TRBV18
CDR3aa: CASSSEGLAGAVFF

j_gene: TRBJ2-3
abundance: -
v_gene: TRBV6-1
CDR3aa: CASSYRDAQEDTQYF

j_gene: TRBJ2-1
abundance: -
v_gene: TRBV12-5
CDR3aa: CASGLGLTSGSDEQFF

j_gene: TRBJ2-5
abundance: -
v_gene: TRBV4-3
CDR3aa: CASSHVPSGRYGETQYF

j_gene: TRBJ2-7
abundance: -
v_gene: TRBV19
CDR3aa: CASSSQSRLAGQTYEQYF

j_gene: TRBJ1-5
abundance: -
v_gene: TRBV2
CDR3aa: CASSDPRRQNQPQHF

j_gene: TRBJ2-3
abundance: few
v_gene: TRBV20-1
CDR3aa: CSARKTTSSTDTQYF